The 30 T cell receptor beta chains listed next were all sequenced from one sample in a study of blood T cell repertoires in COVID-19. Assay: immunoSEQ multiplex PCR; the TCRdb copy retains only in-frame clones and omits some. The sample lists 75,000 or so clones, around 88% seen once, with under 5% in the top ten. Sequencing input: peripheral blood. The receptor set was obtained from a woman older than 75 with active or convalescent COVID-19.

This clone has a single count. Distinct nucleotide sequences in the sample also encode this CDR3. V usage is TRBV7-2 and J usage is TRBJ2-3; 7 bases are a match to TRBD2. The CDR3 has 14 amino acids. The germline V gene encodes CDR1 SGHTA and CDR2 FQGNSA. After removal of 1 base from V and 4 bases from J, the junction contained 2 bases not matched to a gene. The CDR3 sequence: CASSLGLAADTQYF. The CDR3, as DNA: TGTGCCAGCAGCTTAGGACTAGCAGCAGATACGCAGTATTTT.

The chain has TRBV9 and TRBJ2-3, with 8 bases matching TRBD2. CDR1 SGDLS and CDR2 YYNGEE come from the germline V gene. The J segment lost 5 bases and the V segment lost 0 bases, leaving 2 bases of the junction unmatched. The CDR3 totals 14 residues. The CDR3 region has the DNA TGTGCCAGCAGCGTAGAGGCGGGAGGAGATACGCAGTATTTT. This sequence encodes CASSVEAGGDTQYF.

The chain employs TRBV27 and TRBJ2-1; 15 bases align to TRBD2. CDR3 length: 16 amino acids. Germline values: CDR1 MNHEY, CDR2 SMNVEV (reference sequence). The V segment lost 4 bases and the J segment 9 bases; nucleotides outside the gene matches: 7. The CDR3: CASSSGLAGGWGEQFF. The CDR3 region has the DNA TGTGCCAGCAGTTCCGGACTAGCGGGAGGGTGGGGTGAGCAGTTCTTC.

The chain has TRBV7-9 and TRBJ2-1; D remains ambiguous. Germline CDR1 and CDR2: SEHNR and FQNEAQ (reference sequence). The ends were cut back, 1 base at V and 0 bases at J, with 7 bases in the middle. The CDR3 has 15 amino acids. CDR3 residues: CASSLVGSSYNEQFF. The DNA for the CDR3 is TGTGCCAGCAGCTTAGTGGGCAGCTCCTACAATGAGCAGTTCTTC.

The gene calls are TRBV5-1 and TRBJ2-5; TRBD1 aligns across 7 bases. The germline CDR1 and CDR2 sequences are SGHRS and YFSETQ. The V gene end was trimmed by 1 base and the J gene end by 3 bases; junction bases not matched to a gene: 3. CDR3 length: 14 amino acids. The CDR3 DNA follows: TGCGCCAGCAGCTTGTGGACAGGAAAAGAGACCCAGTACTTC. Protein: CASSLWTGKETQYF.

The sample holds a few counts of this clone. This chain joins TRBV7-8 and TRBJ1-2, with 9 bases aligning to TRBD1. The CDR3 is made up of 14 amino acids. The germline V gene encodes CDR1 SGHVS and CDR2 FQNEAQ. V shed 4 bases and J 5 bases; nucleotides not matched to a gene: 5. CDR3 coding DNA: TGTGCCAGCAGCTGGGACAGGGCGGATTATGGCTACACCTTC. Amino acids: CASSWDRADYGYTF.

Written as DNA, the CDR3 is TGTGCCAGCAGCTTAACGGGGGGGAGCACAGATACGCAGTATTTT. Translating it yields CASSLTGGSTDTQYF. The chain joins TRBV11-3 to TRBJ2-3; TRBD2 matches 8 bases. V lost 2 bases to trimming and J lost 0 bases; unmatched junction nucleotides: 1. This CDR3 is 15 amino acids long. Germline V CDR1 and CDR2: SGHNT, YENEEA.

J is TRBJ2-5 and V is TRBV7-2; D possibly corresponds to TRBD1 (5 bases). Trimming cost V 1 base and J 9 bases, with 12 bases left between them. The CDR3 runs 13 residues. In germline, CDR1 is SGHTA, CDR2 FQGNSA. The CDR3 reads CASSLGKLGAQYF. The CDR3, as DNA: TGTGCCAGCAGCTTAGGCAAATTAGGGGCCCAGTACTTC.

The chain employs TRBV9 and TRBJ1-2; D may be TRBD1 (5 bases). Germline CDR1 and CDR2: SGDLS and YYNGEE. V lost 2 bases and J lost 7, with 12 bases in between. The CDR3 has 13 amino acids. Here the CDR3 DNA reads TGTGCCAGCAGCGTGGTTGGGGGAGGTGGCTACACCTTC. Translation: CASSVVGGGGYTF.

Here the CDR3 reads CASSLGRGHGYTF. For the CDR3, the DNA is TGTGCCAGCAGTTTAGGCAGGGGCCATGGCTACACCTTC. V is TRBV27 and J is TRBJ1-2, with D possibly matching TRBD1 (6 bases). This CDR3 spans 13 amino acids. V lost 2 bases to trimming and J lost 6 bases, with 10 bases between them. CDR1 is MNHEY and CDR2 is SMNVEV in the germline V gene (reference sequence).

This sequence joins TRBV29-1 and TRBJ2-7; 10 nucleotides agree with TRBD1. CDR3 length equals 15 residues. V was clipped by 1 base and J by 4 bases; unmatched bases: 7. The germline gives CDR1 SQVTM, CDR2 ANQGSEA. The CDR3 DNA is TGCAGCGTTGAAGGCCCGGGACAGGGGAGTTACGAGCAGTACTTC. It is translated as CSVEGPGQGSYEQYF.

The rearrangement uses TRBV7-2 and TRBJ1-2, with D possibly TRBD1 on 5 matching bases. The V gene's germline CDR1 is SGHTA and CDR2 FQGNSA. The ends were cut back, 5 bases at V and 4 bases at J, with 14 bases in the middle. CDR3 length: 14 amino acids. CDR3: CASSGRRDSYGYTF. The CDR3, as DNA: TGTGCCAGCAGCGGCCGCAGGGATTCCTATGGCTACACCTTC. Filled out from reference TRBV7-2 and TRBJ1-2, the complete variable domain reads GAGVSQSPSNKVTEKGKDVELRCDPISGHTALYWYRQSLGQGLEFLIYFQGNSAPDKSGLPSDRFSAERTGGSVSTLTIQRTQQEDSAVYLCASSGRRDSYGYTFGSGTRLTVV.

V and J are TRBV3-1 (or the pseudogene TRBV3-2) and TRBJ1-3; possibly TRBD1 for D (6 bases). This CDR3 has 14 residues. Germline-derived CDR1 and CDR2 are LGHDT and YNNKEL (reference sequence). V was trimmed by 4 bases and J by 9 bases, leaving 16 bases between them. CDR3: CASSPARGVSTIYF. The CDR3 region has the DNA TGTGCCAGCAGCCCCGCCAGGGGTGTTTCCACCATATATTTT.

In this sample, this clone turned up once. The J gene is TRBJ1-6, the V gene TRBV6-2 or TRBV6-3; D possibly corresponds to TRBD1 (6 bases). Trimming cost V 0 bases and J 9 bases, with 21 bases left between them. Germline V lookup: CDR1 MNHEY, CDR2 SVGEGT. The CDR3 extends over 18 amino acids. CDR3 amino acids: CASSYSILTQGRGSPLHF. The CDR3 region has the DNA TGTGCCAGCAGTTACTCGATTCTCACACAGGGACGCGGTTCACCCCTCCACTTT.

The table lists this clone with a count of one. This chain links TRBV7-3 with TRBJ2-7, with 8 bases identical to TRBD1. CDR1 is SGHTA, CDR2 FQGTGA, per germline. After removal of 1 base from V and 7 bases from J, the junction contained 3 bases not matched to a gene. The CDR3 spans 13 residues. The CDR3 reads CASSLSRGLEQYF. The DNA for the CDR3 is TGTGCCAGCAGCTTAAGCAGGGGGCTTGAGCAGTACTTC.

This chain connects TRBV7-2 to TRBJ2-3; TRBD2 agrees at 11 bases. The CDR3 is 18 residues long. V was pared by 5 bases and J by 0 bases, with 10 bases of the junction left unmatched. Germline V gene lookup returns CDR1 SGHTA and CDR2 FQGNSA. The CDR3 DNA sequence: TGTGCCAGCAGCCCCTTGACTAGCGGGGCTCCTAGCACAGATACGCAGTATTTT. Its protein product is CASSPLTSGAPSTDTQYF.

The gene calls are TRBV19 and TRBJ1-5, with a possible D match to TRBD1 (5 bases). V gave up 1 base and J gave up 6 bases, with 13 bases separating them. The CDR3 consists of 15 residues. The germline gives CDR1 LNHDA, CDR2 SQIVND (reference sequence). CDR3 coding DNA: TGTGCCAGTAGTATAGGTGGGGGGTTTGGTCAGCCCCAGCATTTT. This sequence encodes CASSIGGGFGQPQHF.

The chain carries TRBV20-1 and TRBJ2-3; 7 nucleotides match TRBD2. Germline CDR1 reads DFQATT; CDR2 reads SNEGSKA (reference sequence). The CDR3 runs 14 residues. Trimming at V came to 3 bases and at J to 2 bases, leaving 5 bases not matched to a gene. CDR3 DNA: TGCAGTGCTAGTCGGCGGGGGACCACAGATACGCAGTATTTT. Encoded protein: CSASRRGTTDTQYF.

As regards this clone: Its ends do not fully match the called genes, so a read error is possible. The V and J genes are TRBV7-7 and TRBJ2-3, with D unclear. CDR3 size: 15 residues. Germline V gene lookup returns CDR1 SSHAT and CDR2 FNYEAQ (reference sequence). The CDR3: CASSLTSGSTDTQYF. The CDR3 DNA reads TGTGCTAGCAGCTTGACAAGTGGGAGCACAGATACGCAGTATTTT.

The rearrangement links TRBV28 to TRBJ2-2; 13 bases fit TRBD2. The CDR3 totals 15 residues. The V and J ends lost 4 bases and 6 bases, in that order; junction bases with no gene match: 2. Per the germline V gene, CDR1 is MDHEN and CDR2 is SYDVKM. DNA of the CDR3: TGTGCCAGCAGTTCCGGACTAGCGGGAGCCGGGGAGCTGTTTTTT. It specifies CASSSGLAGAGELFF.

This sequence joins TRBV5-1 and TRBJ2-4, with D perhaps matching TRBD1 (5 bases). This CDR3 has 15 residues. V shed 4 bases and J shed 0 bases, with 11 bases lying between them. CDR1 is SGHRS and CDR2 is YFSETQ in the germline V gene. CDR3 in DNA: TGCGCCAGCAGCCAAGGACACCTAGCCAAAAACATTCAGTACTTC. Amino acid sequence: CASSQGHLAKNIQYF.

The V and J genes are TRBV27 and TRBJ1-2; TRBD1 agrees at 11 bases. Germline V CDR1 and CDR2: MNHEY, SMNVEV (reference sequence). This CDR3 spans 15 amino acids. V lost 5 bases, J lost 4 bases, and 6 bases stayed unmatched. The CDR3 loop is CASSPGTGGFYGYTF. The CDR3 DNA reads as TGTGCCAGCAGTCCCGGGACAGGGGGATTCTATGGCTACACCTTC.

The J gene is TRBJ2-7, the V gene TRBV5-5; no clear D. The germline gives CDR1 SGHKS, CDR2 YYEKEE (reference sequence). Trimming shortened V by 2 bases and J by 0 bases, and 6 bases separated the two germline ends. CDR3 length: 13 amino acids. CDR3 in amino acids: CASSFYPSYEQYF. The CDR3 DNA is TGTGCCAGCAGCTTCTACCCCTCCTACGAGCAGTACTTC.

J is TRBJ1-3 and V is TRBV5-1; D may be TRBD1 (6 bases). The CDR3 sequence is 14 residues long. Trimming removed 2 bases from V and 3 bases from J, with 9 bases in between. Germline V lookup: CDR1 SGHRS, CDR2 YFSETQ. This CDR3 reads CASSFTGYGNTIYF. As DNA, the CDR3 is TGCGCCAGCAGCTTCACAGGGTATGGAAACACCATATATTTT.

CDR3 loop: CASSPRRAGQGVNEQFF. The CDR3 bases are TGTGCCAGCTCACCTAGACGGGCGGGACAGGGGGTAAATGAGCAGTTCTTC. This chain links TRBV18 with TRBJ2-1, with 11 bases identical to TRBD1. CDR3 size: 17 residues. The ends lost 3 bases at V and 7 bases at J; junction bases unmatched: 11. The germline CDR1 and CDR2 sequences are KGHSH and LQKENI. Full variable domain (remainder filled in from reference TRBV18 and TRBJ2-1): NAGVMQNPRHLVRRRGQEARLRCSPMKGHSHVYWYRQLPEEGLKFMVYLQKENIIDESGMPKERFSAEFPKEGPSILRIQQVVRGDSAAYFCASSPRRAGQGVNEQFFGPGTRLTVL.

The rearrangement joins TRBV19 to TRBJ2-5; D is undetermined. The V and J ends lost 0 bases and 4 bases respectively, with 6 bases between them. CDR3 length equals 13 residues. Germline CDR1 reads LNHDA; CDR2 reads SQIVND (reference sequence). The chain's CDR3 is CASSIDPGETQYF. The CDR3 nucleotides are TGTGCCAGTAGTATAGATCCAGGAGAGACCCAGTACTTC.

This chain links TRBV27 with TRBJ1-4; 8 bases align to TRBD1. The CDR3 has 17 amino acids. Trimming cost V 5 bases and J 1 base; bases outside gene matches: 9. Germline V gene sequence: CDR1 MNHEY, CDR2 SMNVEV (reference sequence). DNA of the CDR3: TGTGCCAGCAGTCCGGCCCGGACAGGGAAAACTAATGAAAAACTGTTTTTT. As protein: CASSPARTGKTNEKLFF.

The chain couples TRBV10-1 to TRBJ1-4; D unresolved. CDR3 length: 13 amino acids. Trimming shortened V by 8 bases and J by 1 base, and 8 bases separated the two germline ends. In germline, CDR1 is WNHNN, CDR2 SYGVQD (reference sequence). CDR3 protein: CASQKRTNEKLFF. The CDR3 region has the DNA TGCGCCAGCCAGAAACGAACTAATGAAAAACTGTTTTTT.

This clone is a singleton in its sample. The chain recombines TRBV27 with TRBJ1-2; the match to TRBD1 covers 10 bases. With 6 bases clipped from V and 6 bases from J, the junction kept 7 bases outside the gene matches. CDR1 is MNHEY and CDR2 is SMNVEV in the germline V gene (reference sequence). There are 14 residues in the CDR3. CDR3 nucleotide sequence: TGTGCCAGCAGATTCCGGGACAGGGGACATGGCTACACCTTC. This sequence encodes CASRFRDRGHGYTF.

In this sample, this clone turned up a few times. The J gene is TRBJ2-2, the V gene TRBV27; 9 bases map to TRBD1. Germline V gene data show CDR1 as MNHEY and CDR2 as SMNVEV (reference sequence). The CDR3 covers 18 residues. J lost 0 bases, V lost 5 bases, and 10 bases had no gene match. The CDR3 sequence is CASSPGTGINANTGELFF. In DNA form, the CDR3 reads TGTGCCAGCAGTCCCGGGACAGGGATCAACGCGAACACCGGGGAGCTGTTTTTT.